Shown below are 30 T cell receptor beta chains from a single sample sequenced in a study of control samples from healthy donors and cancer patients (dated by TCRdb to the early 2020s). Receptor amplification or capture employed the immunoSEQ multiplex PCR assay. TCRdb stores this immuneACCESS table with in-frame sequences only. Part of the clones is absent; in the studies checked, under half of the shortfall reflects unresolved V genes, and no reason is known for the rest. Within this sample are 100,000 to 150,000 clones, with approximately 92% of them counted one time only. Of the sample, approximately 0.58% falls within the top ten clones. Sequencing was carried out using PBMCs. These receptors were obtained from an elderly man with head and neck cancer.

The V and J genes are TRBV19 and TRBJ2-7; D might be TRBD2 (6 bases). V was cut by 6 bases and J by 3 bases, with 6 bases left in between. This CDR3 spans 11 amino acids. Per germline, CDR1 LNHDA and CDR2 SQIVND (reference sequence). The CDR3 region has the DNA TGTGCCAGTAGGGGACTCTACGAGCAGTACTTC. Encoded protein: CASRGLYEQYF.

The J gene is TRBJ2-5, the V gene TRBV7-2; 11 bases line up with TRBD2. V lost 3 bases and J lost 5; bases outside the gene matches: 2. Germline V gene data show CDR1 as SGHTA and CDR2 as FQGNSA. The CDR3 is 14 residues long. The DNA for the CDR3 is TGTGCCAGCAGCTTTAGCGGGAGGGATGAGACCCAGTACTTC. Its translation is CASSFSGRDETQYF.

The genes are TRBV7-9 and TRBJ2-3; TRBD2 agrees at 8 bases. Germline CDR1 SEHNR, CDR2 FQNEAQ (reference sequence). The CDR3 is made up of 16 amino acids. After removal of 5 bases from V and 2 bases from J, the junction contained 9 bases not matched to a gene. The CDR3 DNA sequence: TGTGCCAGCAGCCGTCTAGCGGGCCTTACCACAGATACGCAGTATTTT. It yields the protein CASSRLAGLTTDTQYF.

This clone was detected only once. V gene TRBV7-8 combines with J gene TRBJ1-2; perhaps TRBD1 as D (5 bases). Germline CDR1 reads SGHVS; CDR2 reads FQNEAQ. Trimming took 5 bases from V and 8 from J, leaving 30 bases between them. The CDR3 has 18 residues. CDR3: CASSGQRGYRPRPGGYTF. Written as DNA, the CDR3 is TGTGCCAGCAGCGGACAACGGGGCTACCGACCGCGCCCAGGAGGCTACACCTTC.

The rearrangement uses TRBV6-1 and TRBJ2-3; D is possibly TRBD2 (6 bases). Per the germline V gene, CDR1 is MNHNS and CDR2 is SASEGT. The length of the CDR3 is 15 residues. Deletions cut 6 bases from V and 2 bases from J, with 15 bases between. The CDR3: CASRDYRLHTDTQYF. CDR3 sequence (DNA): TGTGCCAGCAGGGACTATCGACTACACACAGATACGCAGTATTTT.

The V gene is TRBV7-2, the J gene TRBJ2-6; weak D call: TRBD1 (5 bases). CDR1 is SGHTA and CDR2 is FQGNSA in the germline V gene. CDR3 length: 16 amino acids. Trimming cost V 5 bases and J 1 base, with 12 bases left between them. CDR3 in DNA: TGTGCCAGCAGCGTACACAGGCCGTCTGGGGCCAACGTCCTGACTTTC. It yields the protein CASSVHRPSGANVLTF.

This sequence joins TRBV4-2 and TRBJ1-5; 8 bases align to TRBD1. The trim removed 3 bases at V and 5 bases at J, leaving 12 bases unmatched. Germline CDR1 LGHNA, CDR2 YNFKEQ. The CDR3 length is 17 residues. DNA of the CDR3: TGTGCCAGCAGCCAGGGAGACAGGGGATGGGTGCATCAGCCCCAGCATTTT. The encoded protein is CASSQGDRGWVHQPQHF.

V usage is TRBV5-6 and J usage is TRBJ2-3; D is unclear. The length of the CDR3 is 15 residues. CDR1 and CDR2 from the germline V gene are SGHDT and YYEEEE. Trimming removed 5 bases at V and 2 bases at J, with 15 bases between. In DNA, the CDR3 is TGTGCCAGCAGAACCCGGGTCGTGTCCACAGATACGCAGTATTTT. Its protein is CASRTRVVSTDTQYF.

The chain uses TRBV3-1 (or the pseudogene TRBV3-2) and TRBJ1-2, with 12 bases matching TRBD1. J lost 8 bases, V lost 0 bases, and 7 bases had no gene match. Germline CDR1 reads LGHDT; CDR2 reads YNNKEL (reference sequence). This CDR3 comprises 16 residues. The CDR3 reads CASSQDGTGGVYGYTF. The DNA of the CDR3 is TGTGCCAGCAGCCAAGACGGGACAGGGGGCGTGTACGGCTACACCTTC.

CDR3 protein: CASSPRDRGLYEQYF. The DNA of the CDR3 is TGTGCCAGCAGCCCTCGGGACAGGGGGCTGTACGAGCAGTACTTC. The V call is TRBV7-9, the J call TRBJ2-7; 12 positions match TRBD1. Trimming removed 5 bases from V and 4 bases from J; junction bases left unmatched: 6. This CDR3 spans 15 amino acids. Germline-derived CDR1 and CDR2 are SEHNR and FQNEAQ (reference sequence).

V usage is TRBV5-4 and J usage is TRBJ2-5, with D perhaps TRBD2 (6 bases). This CDR3 region has 15 residues. Deletions cut 3 bases from V and 5 bases from J, with 17 bases between. The germline gives CDR1 SGHNT, CDR2 YYREEE (reference sequence). CDR3 bases: TGTGCCAGCAGCTCAAGGGGAGGCGGCAGGGAGACCCAGTACTTC. It yields the protein CASSSRGGGRETQYF.

This sequence joins TRBV6-5 and TRBJ1-5; D remains unclear. The V end was cut by 6 bases, the J end by 6 bases, with 6 bases between. CDR1 and CDR2 (germline): MNHEY, SVGAGI. The CDR3 is 11 amino acids. The CDR3 protein is CASRQRQPQHF. The CDR3 DNA sequence: TGTGCCAGCAGGCAACGTCAGCCCCAGCATTTT.

The V and J genes are TRBV25-1 and TRBJ2-1; D remains ambiguous. Trimming removed 10 bases from V and 2 bases from J, with 15 bases in between. Germline V CDR1 and CDR2: MGHDK, SYGVNS. The CDR3 extends over 14 amino acids. CDR3 sequence reads: CATQGLPPYNEQFF. The CDR3 nucleotides read TGTGCCACCCAAGGGCTACCGCCCTACAATGAGCAGTTCTTC. Filled out from reference TRBV25-1 and TRBJ2-1, the complete variable domain reads EADIYQTPRYLVIGTGKKITLECSQTMGHDKMYWYQQDPGMELHLIHYSYGVNSTEKGDLSSESTVSRIRTEHFPLTLESARPSHTSQYLCATQGLPPYNEQFFGPGTRLTVL.

As DNA, the CDR3 is TGTGCCAGCAGTTACTCGGTGTTACCTGGGGCCAACGTCCTGACTTTC. It encodes CASSYSVLPGANVLTF. V usage is TRBV6-5 and J usage is TRBJ2-6, with D unresolved. Germline CDR1 MNHEY, CDR2 SVGAGI. Trimming took off 0 bases at V and 2 bases at J, with 8 bases between the two ends. CDR3 length equals 16 residues.

This chain links TRBV19 with TRBJ1-1; TRBD1 might be the D (6 bases). The V gene's germline CDR1 is LNHDA and CDR2 SQIVND (reference sequence). CDR3 size: 15 residues. The V end lost 6 bases, the J end lost 4 bases, and 18 bases lay between the germline ends. The DNA for the CDR3 is TGTGCCAGTAGGGATAACAGGGAGGTGTTCACTGAAGCTTTCTTT. It yields the protein CASRDNREVFTEAFF.

J is TRBJ1-6 and V is TRBV4-1; maybe TRBD1 (6 bases). V gave up 1 base and J gave up 1 base, with 14 bases separating them. The CDR3 has 18 residues. Germline CDR1 is MGHRA and CDR2 is YSYEKL. This CDR3 reads CASSQVTGRWSYNSPLHF. The CDR3 DNA reads TGCGCCAGCAGCCAAGTCACAGGGAGGTGGTCCTATAATTCACCCCTCCACTTT.

This sequence joins TRBV6-5 and TRBJ2-1; D possibly corresponds to TRBD2 (5 bases). CDR1 and CDR2 from the germline V gene are MNHEY and SVGAGI. This CDR3 contains 14 residues. V dropped 3 bases and J dropped 4 bases, with 10 bases sitting between them. The CDR3 spells CASSYGSRYNEQFF. CDR3 bases: TGTGCCAGCAGTTATGGGAGTCGGTACAATGAGCAGTTCTTC.

The chain links TRBV4-3 to TRBJ2-1, with D unresolved. The germline V gene has CDR1 LGHNA and CDR2 YSLEER. CDR3 length equals 13 residues. V dropped 3 bases and J dropped 10 bases, with 13 bases sitting between them. CDR3 nucleotides: TGCGCCAGCAGCCATACGGGTCAAACCGAGCAGTTCTTC. Translation: CASSHTGQTEQFF.

The gene calls are TRBV5-1 and TRBJ2-1; D not resolved. This CDR3 spans 11 amino acids. Trimming removed 5 bases from V and 5 bases from J, with 5 bases in between. Germline lookup yields CDR1 SGHRS and CDR2 YFSETQ. CDR3 residues: CASSVNNEQFF. In DNA form, the CDR3 reads TGCGCCAGCAGTGTGAACAATGAGCAGTTCTTC.

This chain connects TRBV14 to TRBJ1-2; D is uncertain. The CDR3 extends over 17 amino acids. Germline-derived CDR1 and CDR2 are SGHDN and FVKESK. Trimming cost V 4 bases and J 8 bases, with 26 bases left between them. CDR3 amino acids: CASSPLGGKSSAMGYTF. The CDR3 coding sequence is TGTGCCAGCAGCCCCCTAGGTGGCAAATCCTCGGCTATGGGCTACACCTTC.

V gene TRBV21-1 combines with J gene TRBJ2-1; the DNA was not compared with TRBD2, the D call given in the table. TRBV21-1 is a known pseudogene. The CDR3 runs to 17 residues. CDR3 bases: TGTGCCAGCAGCAATCCCAAAAGGGCCTGGCGGGACAATGAGCAGTTCTTC. This encodes CASSNPKRAWRDNEQFF.

The chain has TRBV9 and TRBJ1-1, with 11 bases that match TRBD1. Germline V lookup: CDR1 SGDLS, CDR2 YYNGEE. The CDR3 spans 16 residues. The junction had 9 bases not matched to a gene; V was cut back by 4 bases and J by 4 bases. CDR3 protein: CASSLTGTGGLTEAFF. The DNA of the CDR3 is TGTGCCAGCAGCCTTACCGGGACAGGGGGACTCACTGAAGCTTTCTTT.

The chain combines TRBV5-4 with TRBJ2-3; 8 bases line up with TRBD2. Per germline, CDR1 SGHNT and CDR2 YYREEE (reference sequence). The ends lost 4 bases at V and 1 base at J; junction bases unmatched: 5. CDR3 length: 15 amino acids. The CDR3 here is CASSTTSGRTDTQYF. The CDR3 bases are TGTGCCAGCAGCACAACTAGCGGCCGCACAGATACGCAGTATTTT.

V is TRBV5-1 and J is TRBJ2-5; possibly TRBD1 or TRBD2 for D (5 bases each). The CDR3 covers 13 residues. V lost 6 bases and J 4 bases, leaving 13 bases between the germline ends. Germline V lookup: CDR1 SGHRS, CDR2 YFSETQ. The CDR3 DNA follows: TGCGCCAGCACTGCAGGGCGGGTAGAGACCCAGTACTTC. Translated, it gives CASTAGRVETQYF.

This sequence joins TRBV10-3 and TRBJ1-1; D gene ambiguous. Trimming took 7 bases from V and 3 from J, leaving 12 bases between them. CDR1 and CDR2 from the germline V gene are ENHRY and SYGVKD. The CDR3 is 13 residues long. The CDR3 loop is CAINPRGDTEAFF. Written as DNA, the CDR3 is TGTGCCATCAACCCCCGTGGGGACACTGAAGCTTTCTTT.

The rearrangement links TRBV30 to TRBJ1-2; the D gene is possibly TRBD1 (5 bases). The CDR3 totals 13 residues. Germline V gives CDR1 GTSNPN, CDR2 SVGIG (reference sequence). V dropped 3 bases and J dropped 1 base, with 9 bases sitting between them. The CDR3 reads CAWRPTVNYGYTF. CDR3 nucleotide sequence: TGTGCCTGGAGGCCGACAGTTAACTATGGCTACACCTTC.

This chain connects TRBV2 to TRBJ2-5; 7 bases map to TRBD2. The CDR3 has 13 residues. Trimming removed 7 bases from V and 5 bases from J; junction bases left unmatched: 7. CDR1 SNHLY and CDR2 FYNNEI come from the germline V gene. The CDR3 bases are TGTGCCAGCAAGCGGGACTTCTCGGAGACCCAGTACTTC. Protein product: CASKRDFSETQYF.

The chain combines TRBV7-2 with TRBJ2-7, with 10 bases lining up with TRBD2. V lost 4 bases to trimming and J lost 0 bases; unmatched junction nucleotides: 3. Germline CDR1 and CDR2: SGHTA and FQGNSA. This CDR3 has 15 amino acids. DNA for the CDR3: TGTGCCAGCAGCTCGGGACTAGCGAACTCCTACGAGCAGTACTTC. Translated, it gives CASSSGLANSYEQYF. Based on the CDR3 plus reference TRBV7-2 and TRBJ2-7, the full variable domain is GAGVSQSPSNKVTEKGKDVELRCDPISGHTALYWYRQSLGQGLEFLIYFQGNSAPDKSGLPSDRFSAERTGGSVSTLTIQRTQQEDSAVYLCASSSGLANSYEQYFGPGTRLTVT.

The chain has TRBV2 and TRBJ1-5, with D tentatively TRBD1 (5 bases). Trimming removed 6 bases at V and 8 bases at J, with 20 bases between. This CDR3 is built from 15 residues. From germline, CDR1 is SNHLY and CDR2 FYNNEI. The CDR3 region is CASRPTGHSGEPQHF. The CDR3 DNA reads as TGTGCCAGCAGACCTACAGGCCACTCCGGGGAGCCCCAGCATTTT.

This chain connects TRBV29-1 to TRBJ2-5; D possibly matches TRBD1 or TRBD2 (5 bases each). CDR3 length: 16 amino acids. Germline loops: CDR1 SQVTM, CDR2 ANQGSEA. Trimming took off 6 bases at V and 1 base at J, with 21 bases between the two ends. This chain's CDR3 is CSVLARGPLTQETQYF. CDR3 sequence (DNA): TGCAGCGTCCTGGCGAGGGGCCCGCTAACCCAAGAGACCCAGTACTTC.